This TCR beta chain was obtained from a study of breast tumors, draining lymph nodes, adjacent tissues. The length of the CDR3 is 14 residues. The germline V gene encodes CDR1 MNHNY and CDR2 SVGAGI (reference sequence). V was clipped by 7 bases and J by 7 bases; unmatched bases: 5. Via MiXCR, TCRdb re-called the multiplex PCR reads, giving one row per CDR3 protein. The sample comprises 60,000 to 65,000 distinct CDR3 sequences, around three fifths of which are singletons, and roughly 20% rests with the top ten. The sequencing input was breast tumor tissue. This chain connects TRBV6-6 to TRBJ1-6; 9 nucleotides match TRBD1. The origin of this receptor is a female donor with breast cancer. Some clones in this sample may be carry-over from other donors' samples. CDR3 region: CASTRQGGNSPLHF. The CDR3 nucleotides read TGTGCCAGCACCCGACAGGGGGGGAATTCACCCCTCCACTTT.